This is a list of T cell receptor beta chains from one sample in a study of T cell responses to AZD1222 COVID-19 vaccine. Clones were sequenced by immunoSEQ multiplex PCR, and TCRdb holds only the in-frame ones, with some missing. The data show 95,000 to 150,000 clones, approximately 89% seen once. Material: peripheral blood, obtained on day 0 of AZD1222 vaccination. The receptors originated from an adult in good health. CDR3s include the opening cysteine and the closing phenylalanine or tryptophan. The D gene is left open where the match is weak. A clone size is listed for some rows: how often the clone was seen (once, few, many), or a class if it is expanded.

v_gene	abundance	d_gene	j_gene	CDR3aa	CDR3nt
TRBV6-6	NA	NA	TRBJ1-5	CASRPGRDQPQHF	TGTGCCAGCAGACCCGGGAGGGATCAGCCCCAGCATTTT
TRBV5-1	NA	NA	TRBJ2-7	CASSLAFSRVAEQYF	TGCGCCAGCAGCTTGGCCTTCAGCAGGGTGGCCGAGCAGTACTTC
TRBV5-5	NA	NA	TRBJ2-1	CASSLGFRGNEQFF	TGTGCCAGCAGCTTGGGATTCAGAGGGAATGAGCAGTTCTTC
TRBV27	NA	NA	TRBJ2-7	CASSFDRSYEQYF	TGTGCCAGCAGTTTCGACAGATCCTACGAGCAGTACTTC
TRBV6-2/TRBV6-3	NA	NA	TRBJ2-5	CASSYVGRKETQYF	TGTGCCAGCAGTTATGTAGGCAGGAAGGAGACCCAGTACTTC
TRBV5-6	NA	NA	TRBJ1-2	CASSRQARSGYTF	TGTGCCAGCAGCCGACAGGCTCGGAGTGGCTACACCTTC
TRBV30	once	NA	TRBJ1-1	CAWSTKNTEAFF	TGTGCCTGGAGTACAAAGAACACTGAAGCTTTCTTT
TRBV15	NA	NA	TRBJ1-1	CATSLLGGYEAFF	TGTGCCACCAGCCTACTTGGGGGGTATGAAGCTTTCTTT
TRBV19	NA	TRBD1	TRBJ2-2	CASSRPGTGVTGELFF	TGTGCCAGTAGTCGACCCGGGACAGGGGTAACCGGGGAGCTGTTTTTT
TRBV5-6	NA	NA	TRBJ1-2	CASTQYGGWYGYTF	TGTGCCAGCACCCAATACGGGGGGTGGTATGGCTACACCTTC
TRBV21-1	NA	NA	TRBJ2-2	CASRDSQGASDPRTGELFF	TGTGCCAGCAGAGACTCCCAGGGGGCGAGTGACCCTAGAACCGGGGAGCTGTTTTTT
TRBV5-1	NA	TRBD1	TRBJ2-7	CASSIGQDYEQYF	TGCGCCAGCAGCATAGGACAGGACTACGAGCAGTACTTC
TRBV6-2/TRBV6-3	NA	NA	TRBJ2-3	CASSYGANTQYF	TGTGCCAGCAGTTACGGCGCAAATACGCAGTATTTT
TRBV6-1	NA	NA	TRBJ2-2	CASSEQRTGELFF	TGTGCCAGCAGTGAACAGAGAACCGGGGAGCTGTTTTTT
TRBV5-4	NA	TRBD1	TRBJ2-1	CASSLVVRGLNNEQFF	TGTGCCAGCAGCTTGGTTGTCAGGGGGTTGAACAATGAGCAGTTCTTC
TRBV27	NA	NA	TRBJ2-6	CASSLQAGANVLTF	TGTGCCAGCAGTTTGCAGGCTGGGGCCAACGTCCTGACTTTC
TRBV3-1/TRBV3-2	NA	NA	TRBJ2-7	CASSQVPISKEQYF	TGTGCCAGCAGCCAAGTTCCAATTTCTAAGGAGCAGTACTTC
TRBV19	NA	TRBD1	TRBJ2-1	CASSAGQGRGNEQFF	TGTGCCAGTAGTGCCGGACAGGGTAGAGGCAATGAGCAGTTCTTC
TRBV5-6	NA	NA	TRBJ1-2	CASTHLAWGGYTF	TGTGCCAGCACCCATTTGGCTTGGGGTGGCTACACCTTC
TRBV4-3	NA	TRBD1	TRBJ1-1	CASSQRTGDTEAFF	TGCGCCAGCAGCCAACGAACAGGGGACACTGAAGCTTTCTTT
TRBV29-1	once	TRBD1	TRBJ1-2	CSVGQGMFDGYTF	TGCAGCGTTGGACAGGGGATGTTCGATGGCTACACCTTC
TRBV4-2	NA	NA	TRBJ2-4	CASSQDLDRQGQYF	TGTGCCAGCAGCCAAGATCTAGACAGACAAGGACAGTACTTC
TRBV6-5	NA	NA	TRBJ1-1	CASSLTPTINTEAFF	TGTGCCAGCAGTTTGACACCAACGATAAACACTGAAGCTTTCTTT
TRBV3-1/TRBV3-2	few	NA	TRBJ1-2	CASSQDPRRWATF	TGTGCCAGCAGCCAAGACCCCCGACGGTGGGCCACCTTC
TRBV19	NA	NA	TRBJ1-5	CASSISNQPQHF	TGTGCCAGTAGTATTTCCAATCAGCCCCAGCATTTT
TRBV30	NA	TRBD2	TRBJ2-2	CAWGTSGFTGELFF	TGTGCCTGGGGGACTAGCGGTTTCACCGGGGAGCTGTTTTTT
TRBV9	few	NA	TRBJ1-5	CASSVEAGRGPQHF	TGTGCCAGCAGCGTAGAGGCGGGAAGAGGGCCCCAGCATTTT
TRBV9	NA	NA	TRBJ1-2	CASSKTGRDYGYTF	TGTGCCAGCAGCAAGACTGGGAGGGACTATGGCTACACCTTC
TRBV21-1	once	NA	TRBJ2-1	CASSINGGKLPDNEQFF	TGTGCCAGCAGCATAAACGGGGGGAAACTACCAGACAATGAGCAGTTCTTC
TRBV19	NA	TRBD1	TRBJ1-5	CASSILRQGMDQPQHF	TGTGCCAGTAGTATTTTGCGACAGGGGATGGACCAGCCCCAGCATTTT
TRBV5-4	NA	NA	TRBJ2-7	CASSLVGTHEQYF	TGTGCCAGCAGCTTGGTGGGTACGCACGAGCAGTACTTC
TRBV29-1	few	NA	TRBJ1-4	CSAGNEKLFF	TGCAGCGCCGGAAATGAAAAACTGTTTTTT
TRBV5-1	NA	NA	TRBJ1-1	CASSSGIEAFF	TGCGCCAGCAGCTCCGGGATCGAAGCTTTCTTT
TRBV28	NA	NA	TRBJ2-5	CASSYPSRGAGETQYF	TGTGCCAGCAGTTACCCATCACGAGGGGCAGGGGAGACCCAGTACTTC
TRBV20-1	NA	NA	TRBJ2-5	CSARGGETQYF	TGCAGTGCTAGAGGGGGCGAGACCCAGTACTTC
TRBV28	NA	NA	TRBJ1-1	CATQDPETAEAFF	TGTGCCACCCAAGACCCGGAAACCGCTGAAGCTTTCTTT
TRBV4-1	NA	NA	TRBJ1-6	CASSEDSNYNSPLHF	TGCGCCAGCAGTGAGGACAGTAACTATAATTCACCCCTCCACTTT
TRBV3-1/TRBV3-2	NA	TRBD1	TRBJ1-6	CASSQDQGTGGNNSPLHF	TGTGCCAGCAGCCAAGATCAAGGGACAGGGGGCAATAATTCACCCCTCCACTTT
TRBV20-1	NA	NA	TRBJ1-6	CSASWGAEDSPLHF	TGCAGTGCTAGTTGGGGGGCCGAAGATTCACCCCTCCACTTT
TRBV6-1	NA	NA	TRBJ2-1	CASSEIWGSYNEQFF	TGTGCCAGCAGTGAAATCTGGGGCTCCTACAATGAGCAGTTCTTC
TRBV27	NA	TRBD2	TRBJ2-2	CASSPLRLAGMTGELFF	TGTGCCAGCAGTCCTCTAAGACTAGCGGGAATGACCGGGGAGCTGTTTTTT
TRBV7-8	NA	NA	TRBJ1-1	CASSLSGSSRTEAFF	TGTGCCAGCAGCTTATCTGGGAGTTCAAGGACTGAAGCTTTCTTT
TRBV2	NA	NA	TRBJ2-1	CASSEPNEQFF	TGTGCCAGCAGTGAACCCAATGAGCAGTTCTTC
TRBV15	NA	NA	TRBJ2-6	CATSKGVLSGANVLTF	TGTGCCACCAGCAAGGGGGTCTTATCTGGGGCCAACGTCCTGACTTTC
TRBV27	once	TRBD2	TRBJ2-7	CASSLWSSGGYEQYF	TGTGCCAGCAGTTTATGGTCTAGCGGGGGCTACGAGCAATACTTC
TRBV27	NA	NA	TRBJ1-2	CASSHASGSGGYTF	TGTGCCAGCAGTCATGCTTCAGGGTCGGGTGGCTACACCTTC
TRBV18	NA	NA	TRBJ2-2	CASSLRQERGTGELFF	TGTGCCAGCTCACTACGACAGGAACGGGGCACCGGGGAGCTGTTTTTT
TRBV27	NA	NA	TRBJ2-7	CASSPGGSGVEQYF	TGTGCCAGCTCCCCTGGGGGGAGTGGAGTCGAGCAGTACTTC
TRBV5-1	NA	TRBD2	TRBJ2-1	CASSLNSGREQFF	TGCGCCAGCAGCTTGAATAGCGGGAGAGAGCAGTTCTTC
TRBV5-6	NA	NA	TRBJ2-7	CASSYSPVSEENYEQYF	TGTGCCAGCAGCTACTCCCCTGTCTCGGAGGAGAACTACGAGCAGTACTTC
TRBV3-1/TRBV3-2	NA	NA	TRBJ2-2	CASSLGDVNGELFF	TGTGCCAGCAGCCTTGGGGATGTGAACGGGGAGCTGTTTTTT
TRBV10-3	NA	TRBD2	TRBJ2-3	CAISESASGKRDTQYF	TGTGCCATCAGTGAGTCGGCTAGCGGGAAGAGAGATACGCAGTATTTT
TRBV20-1	NA	NA	TRBJ1-2	CSASKQGPYGYTF	TGCAGTGCGAGTAAACAGGGCCCGTATGGCTACACCTTC
TRBV7-2	NA	NA	TRBJ2-6	CASSWLQNSGANVLTF	TGTGCCAGCAGCTGGCTCCAGAATTCTGGGGCCAACGTCCTGACTTTC
TRBV5-4	NA	NA	TRBJ1-3	CASSYGGPAGNTIYF	TGTGCCAGCAGCTATGGGGGACCAGCTGGAAACACCATATATTTT
TRBV3-1/TRBV3-2	NA	TRBD1	TRBJ1-1	CASSPDRETGTEAFF	TGTGCCAGCAGCCCGGACAGGGAAACAGGGACTGAAGCTTTCTTT
TRBV13	NA	TRBD2	TRBJ2-3	CASSLVGLAGGTDTQYF	TGTGCCAGCAGCTTAGTTGGACTAGCGGGAGGCACAGATACGCAGTATTTT
TRBV7-8	NA	TRBD2	TRBJ2-7	CASSLATSGYEQYF	TGTGCCAGCAGCTTAGCGACTAGCGGATACGAGCAGTACTTC
TRBV5-5	NA	NA	TRBJ2-5	CASSTLGQETQYF	TGTGCCAGCAGCACACTAGGGCAAGAGACCCAGTACTTC
TRBV7-3	few	NA	TRBJ2-7	CASSLLGSGEQYF	TGTGCCAGCAGCTTATTGGGGTCTGGGGAGCAGTACTTC